This T cell receptor (beta chain) came from a study of blood T cell repertoires in COVID-19. Repertoires were generated with immunoSEQ multiplex PCR, while TCRdb's copy carries only in-frame clones and drops some. The sample shows 81,000 or so clones, 70% to 90% of them seen only once. Sequenced sample: peripheral blood. The clonotype comes from a woman in her seventies with active or convalescent COVID-19.

The CDR3 nucleotides read TGTGCCAGCAGCCATCGGACAGGGGAGGATCGAGGCTACACCTTC. Protein: CASSHRTGEDRGYTF. The chain uses TRBV3-1 (or the pseudogene TRBV3-2) and TRBJ1-2; 9 bases agree with TRBD1. The V segment lost 3 bases and the J segment 8 bases; nucleotides outside the gene matches: 10. The germline V gene encodes CDR1 LGHDT and CDR2 YNNKEL (reference sequence). The CDR3 sequence is 15 residues long.